Below, one T cell receptor beta chain is given with its context. What it recognizes is unknown. Following a re-call of the 5' RACE reads, TCRdb has one entry per CDR3 protein and lacks DNA. The sample totals around 380,000 distinct CDR3 sequences. The data stem from a study of T cells expressing NK-cell markers. Study-wide results and caveats: Dominant NKG2C+ clonotypes in over 5 donors made up about 1.0-7.5% of CD8+ T cells. In several donors, dominant clonotypes made up about 28.3-65% of CD3+CD56-NKG2C+ cells.

This sequence originates from a woman aged 50 to 65 in good health. Source material: blood T cells: a sorted CD56 or NKG2C T cell subset, CD4+ or CD8+ T cells, or bulk PBMC T cells (not recorded which).

CDR3 in amino acids: CASSLGGTGDTQYF. The chain couples TRBV7-2 to TRBJ2-3. Germline V gene data show CDR1 as SGHTA and CDR2 as FQGNSA. CDR3 length equals 14 residues.